This T cell receptor beta chain is from a study of T cell changes during pregnancy in multiple sclerosis. Germline CDR1 SGHKS, CDR2 YYEKEE (reference sequence). V was shortened by 0 bases and J by 5 bases, with 14 bases between the two germline ends. The CDR3 loop spans 15 amino acids. Profiled with immunoSEQ multiplex PCR; TCRdb holds only in-frame clones, not every one. This repertoire shows fewer than 65,000 clones, approximately 95% found once; its top ten account for more than 0.25%. The TCR was taken from a female donor with multiple sclerosis, enrolled in a pregnancy study. The sample in question was CD4+ T cells from peripheral blood mononuclear cells, obtained in the third trimester of pregnancy. V gene TRBV5-5 combines with J gene TRBJ2-5; possible D gene TRBD1, 5 bases. DNA for the CDR3: TGTGCCAGCAGCTTGGACAGGTGGGGCCTGGAGACCCAGTACTTC. Its protein product is CASSLDRWGLETQYF.